This passage covers 28 T cell receptor beta chains from one sample sequenced in a study of human T cells and chemical hapten exposure. A single record per CDR3 protein comes from TCRdb applying MiXCR to the RACE reads. Found here are 85,000 to 95,000 distinct CDR3 sequences, approximately 10% of them singletons; the top ten hold roughly 2.2%. Time point: patch test 2, 6 weeks after DPC sensitization. Treatment reported: therapeutic diphenylcyclopropenone sensitization with weekly scalp DPC. This material consisted of whole blood, taken in connection with sensitization to the hapten diphenylcyclopropenone (DPC). These receptors were obtained from a man in his forties with alopecia areata. Some clones in this sample may be carry-over from other donors' samples.

This clonotype was seen only a few times. The rearrangement uses TRBV6-5 and TRBJ2-2, with D perhaps given as TRBD1 or TRBD2 (5 bases each). The CDR3 has 15 residues. Trimming shortened V by 7 bases and J by 0 bases, and 12 bases separated the two germline ends. Germline V lookup: CDR1 MNHEY, CDR2 SVGAGI. DNA for the CDR3: TGTGCCAGCACCACCCGGGGCTCGAACACCGGGGAGCTGTTTTTT. It codes for CASTTRGSNTGELFF.

This clonotype was detected ten times or more. The genes are TRBV7-9 and TRBJ1-1; weak D call: TRBD1 (6 bases). The CDR3 has 12 residues. V was pared by 5 bases and J by 6 bases, with 10 bases between. Germline loops: CDR1 SEHNR, CDR2 FQNEAQ (reference sequence). The CDR3 sequence is CASSQGGSEAFF. CDR3 nucleotide sequence: TGTGCCAGCAGCCAAGGGGGGTCTGAAGCTTTCTTT.

The chain couples TRBV30 to TRBJ1-1; D gene ambiguous. V lost 4 bases and J 6 bases, leaving 12 bases between the germline ends. There are 12 residues in the CDR3. Germline V CDR1 and CDR2: GTSNPN, SVGIG (reference sequence). The CDR3 bases are TGTGCCTGGACTTCAAGGAGATCTGAAGCTTTCTTT. It codes for CAWTSRRSEAFF.

The gene calls are TRBV28 and TRBJ1-4, with 8 positions matching TRBD1. Germline V CDR1 and CDR2: MDHEN, SYDVKM. CDR3 length: 14 amino acids. V lost 6 bases, J lost 4 bases, and 4 bases stayed unmatched. The CDR3 coding sequence is TGTGCCAGCAGCCTGGGACAGGATAATGAAAAACTGTTTTTT. Amino acid sequence: CASSLGQDNEKLFF.

This clonotype showed up just a few times. V gene TRBV10-3 combines with J gene TRBJ2-7; D is ambiguous. V was cut by 4 bases and J by 2 bases, with 12 bases left in between. The CDR3 runs to 14 residues. Looked up from germline, CDR1 is ENHRY and CDR2 is SYGVKD. DNA of the CDR3: TGTGCCATCAGTGTAGCTGCTCTGGCCTACGAGCAGTACTTC. Protein product: CAISVAALAYEQYF.

J is TRBJ2-3 and V is TRBV4-3, with D maybe TRBD2 (6 bases). Germline CDR1 reads LGHNA; CDR2 reads YSLEER. Trimming stripped 1 base from V and 2 bases from J, with 13 bases between. This CDR3 contains 16 residues. The CDR3 nucleotides are TGCGCCAGCAGCCAAGGATTCGCGGGGCTCACAGATACGCAGTATTTT. This encodes CASSQGFAGLTDTQYF.

This clonotype came up a few times. This chain joins TRBV15 and TRBJ2-7; D is unresolved. Germline V CDR1 and CDR2: LNHNV, YYDKDF (reference sequence). This CDR3 has 14 amino acids. V was cut by 6 bases and J by 0 bases, with 12 bases left in between. The CDR3 region has the DNA TGTGCCACCAGTGCGGACGGAAACTCCTACGAGCAGTACTTC. Amino acids: CATSADGNSYEQYF.

This clonotype turned up a few times. The chain recombines TRBV3-1 with TRBJ2-1; TRBD2 aligns across 8 bases. CDR1 and CDR2 (germline): LGHDT, YNNKEL (reference sequence). V gave up 0 bases and J gave up 3 bases; unmatched junction bases: 1. There are 15 residues in the CDR3. The CDR3 protein is CASSQEGTSYNEQFF. The CDR3 region has the DNA TGTGCCAGCAGCCAAGAAGGGACTAGCTACAATGAGCAGTTCTTC.

The chain employs TRBV6-6 and TRBJ1-4; no definite D call. Per the germline V gene, CDR1 is MNHNY and CDR2 is SVGAGI (reference sequence). The CDR3 sequence is 15 residues long. The germline V and J ends were trimmed by 2 bases and 7 bases, with 14 bases remaining between them. The CDR3 sequence is CASSYGADWGEKLFF. The CDR3 coding sequence is TGTGCCAGCAGTTACGGAGCAGATTGGGGTGAAAAACTGTTTTTT.

In this sample, this clonotype turned up many times. This sequence joins TRBV12-3 or TRBV12-4 and TRBJ1-5, with 7 bases matching TRBD1. The CDR3 covers 16 residues. Trimming at V came to 6 bases and at J to 5 bases, leaving 13 bases not matched to a gene. The CDR3 region is CASRLFGQAQDQPQHF. CDR3 sequence (DNA): TGTGCCAGCAGACTTTTCGGACAGGCGCAGGATCAGCCCCAGCATTTT.

This clonotype was detected only a few times. The chain recombines TRBV7-6 with TRBJ2-1; 9 bases match TRBD2. This CDR3 has 16 amino acids. Losses at the gene ends were 4 bases for V and 1 base for J; bases not matched to a gene: 5. Germline values: CDR1 SGHVS, CDR2 FNYEAQ. The chain's CDR3 is CASSSTSGRSYNEQFF. CDR3 nucleotides: TGTGCCAGCAGCTCCACTAGCGGGCGTTCCTACAATGAGCAGTTCTTC. The full variable domain, with the rest looked up from reference TRBV7-6 and TRBJ2-1, is GAGVSQSPRYKVTKRGQDVALRCDPISGHVSLYWYRQALGQGPEFLTYFNYEAQQDKSGLPNDRFSAERPEGSISTLTIQRTEQRDSAMYRCASSSTSGRSYNEQFFGPGTRLTVL.

This clonotype was recorded a few times. This chain joins TRBV7-9 and TRBJ2-5; D is undetermined. V lost 0 bases, J lost 0 bases, and 5 bases lay in between. The germline V gene encodes CDR1 SEHNR and CDR2 FQNEAQ (reference sequence). CDR3 length: 14 amino acids. The CDR3, as DNA: TGTGCCAGCAGCTTAGCAGAGTACCAAGAGACCCAGTACTTC. Translating it yields CASSLAEYQETQYF.

The gene calls are TRBV28 and TRBJ2-1; TRBD2 matches 8 bases. Germline V gene lookup returns CDR1 MDHEN and CDR2 SYDVKM. CDR3 size: 18 residues. J gave up 0 bases and V 5 bases, and 12 bases lay outside the gene matches. The CDR3 is CASSLPTSARNSYNEQFF. CDR3 DNA sequence: TGTGCCAGCAGTCTCCCGACTAGCGCCCGAAACTCCTACAATGAGCAGTTCTTC.

This clonotype showed up just a few times. The junction does not match germline at one end; this may be a read error. J is TRBJ2-6 and V is TRBV9, with D possibly TRBD2 on 6 matching bases. The CDR3 is made up of 12 amino acids. Germline V gene sequence: CDR1 SGDLS, CDR2 YYNGEE. The CDR3 loop reads CASSLGGFELAF. Written as DNA, the CDR3 is TGTGCCAGCAGCTTAGGAGGGTTTGAATTGGCTTTC.

The V call is TRBV12-3 or TRBV12-4, the J call TRBJ2-1, with 9 bases lining up with TRBD2. V was pared by 7 bases and J by 6 bases, with 7 bases of the junction left unmatched. This CDR3 is 14 amino acids long. For the CDR3, the DNA is TGTGCCAGCACGGGCGGGAGGGCCAGCAATGAGCAGTTCTTC. Amino acids: CASTGGRASNEQFF.

This clonotype occurred a few times. The J gene is TRBJ2-5, the V gene TRBV6-5; D remains ambiguous. In germline, CDR1 is MNHEY, CDR2 SVGAGI. Trimming left V 5 bases short and J 2 bases short, with 9 bases between. The CDR3 contains 13 residues. As DNA, the CDR3 is TGTGCCAGCAGTATCCGGATTCAAGAGACCCAGTACTTC. Translating it yields CASSIRIQETQYF.

This clonotype was counted only a few times. This chain links TRBV6-6 with TRBJ1-1; 7 nucleotides agree with TRBD1. Germline CDR1 is MNHNY and CDR2 is SVGAGI (reference sequence). V was pared by 2 bases and J by 4 bases, with 7 bases of the junction left unmatched. The CDR3 sequence is 15 residues long. This chain's CDR3 is CASSYAEGAGTEAFF. DNA for the CDR3: TGTGCCAGCAGTTACGCGGAGGGGGCGGGCACTGAAGCTTTCTTT.

The sample holds many counts of this clonotype. V and J are TRBV13 and TRBJ1-4, with 8 bases lining up with TRBD1. This CDR3 comprises 15 residues. V lost 4 bases and J lost 8; bases outside the gene matches: 9. Germline CDR1 reads PRHDT; CDR2 reads FYEKMQ (reference sequence). The CDR3 here is CASSYGQGLVEKLFF. As DNA, the CDR3 is TGTGCCAGCAGCTATGGACAGGGTTTAGTAGAAAAACTGTTTTTT.

The rearrangement uses TRBV7-9 and TRBJ2-5; D perhaps matches TRBD2 (5 bases). V was shortened by 6 bases and J by 5 bases, with 13 bases between the two germline ends. CDR3 length: 13 residues. Germline V gives CDR1 SEHNR, CDR2 FQNEAQ (reference sequence). CDR3 sequence: CASSRGFGETQYF. In DNA, the CDR3 is TGTGCCAGCAGTCGCGGGTTCGGGGAGACCCAGTACTTC.

At least ten counts were recorded for this clonotype. The V call is TRBV20-1, the J call TRBJ1-2, with D uncertain. The germline V and J ends were trimmed by 0 bases and 1 base, with 9 bases remaining between them. Germline CDR1 and CDR2: DFQATT and SNEGSKA (reference sequence). CDR3 length: 14 amino acids. The CDR3 loop is CSARDFEDNYGYTF. As DNA, the CDR3 is TGCAGTGCTAGAGATTTCGAGGATAACTATGGCTACACCTTC.

This clonotype was recorded many times. J is TRBJ1-5 and V is TRBV6-2 or TRBV6-3; TRBD1 agrees at 7 bases. Germline CDR1 and CDR2: MNHEY and SVGEGT. With 7 bases clipped from V and 6 bases from J, the junction kept 12 bases outside the gene matches. The CDR3 covers 15 residues. CDR3: CASKEGDRAAQPQHF. In DNA form, the CDR3 reads TGTGCCAGCAAGGAGGGAGACAGGGCGGCTCAGCCCCAGCATTTT.

Worth noting for this clonotype: At one end the junction does not follow the germline gene, possibly because of a read error. The chain combines TRBV7-7 with TRBJ2-3; perhaps TRBD1 as D (6 bases). The length of the CDR3 is 14 residues. Germline V lookup: CDR1 SSHAT, CDR2 FNYEAQ (reference sequence). Here the CDR3 reads CASSLEGQLSTQYF. CDR3 nucleotide sequence: TGTGCTAGCAGCTTAGAGGGACAATTGAGTACGCAGTATTTT.

The chain combines TRBV2 with TRBJ2-6; D is ambiguous. The CDR3 runs 15 residues. The V gene's germline CDR1 is SNHLY and CDR2 FYNNEI. V lost 4 bases, J lost 6 bases, and 13 bases lay in between. The CDR3 nucleotides read TGTGCCAGCAGTGTTACGCGTTTGGAGGCCAACGTCCTGACTTTC. It is translated as CASSVTRLEANVLTF.

The V call is TRBV20-1, the J call TRBJ2-3; 10 bases fit TRBD2. This CDR3 region has 14 residues. V dropped 2 bases and J dropped 4; count of bases not matched to a gene: 3. Germline assignment: CDR1 DFQATT and CDR2 SNEGSKA (reference sequence). CDR3 DNA: TGCAGTGCTAGACTAGCGGGAGTCCCAGATACGCAGTATTTT. It specifies CSARLAGVPDTQYF.

V usage is TRBV28 and J usage is TRBJ1-5; 10 bases are shared with TRBD1. V gave up 3 bases and J gave up 0 bases; unmatched junction bases: 2. Germline CDR1 is MDHEN and CDR2 is SYDVKM. The CDR3 covers 16 residues. The CDR3 region has the DNA TGTGCCAGCAGTTTGGACAGGGGGATTAGCAATCAGCCCCAGCATTTT. Amino acid sequence: CASSLDRGISNQPQHF.

The rearrangement uses TRBV6-6 and TRBJ1-2; the match to TRBD1 covers 10 bases. The CDR3 totals 16 residues. J was trimmed by 6 bases and V by 4 bases; bases with no gene match: 11. Germline CDR1 reads MNHNY; CDR2 reads SVGAGI (reference sequence). CDR3 loop: CASSSRGQGGVDGYTF. DNA for the CDR3: TGTGCCAGCAGTTCCCGAGGACAGGGGGGAGTAGATGGCTACACCTTC.

This clonotype has a handful of counts. The chain has TRBV29-1 and TRBJ2-7; TRBD1 matches at 10 bases. V was clipped by 5 bases and J by 7 bases; unmatched bases: 8. CDR3 length: 13 amino acids. In germline, CDR1 is SQVTM, CDR2 ANQGSEA. The chain's CDR3 is CSVRQTGGLEQYF. CDR3 DNA: TGCAGCGTTCGGCAGACAGGGGGCTTGGAGCAGTACTTC.

CDR3 DNA sequence: TGCGCCAGCAGCCTCGGATATTTGAACTATGGCTACACCTTC. Protein: CASSLGYLNYGYTF. The genes are TRBV4-1 and TRBJ1-2; D is undetermined. The V end was cut by 4 bases, the J end by 2 bases, with 11 bases between. Germline loops: CDR1 MGHRA, CDR2 YSYEKL. The CDR3 is 14 residues long.